The sample holds a few counts of the clone carrying this T cell receptor (beta chain). Its matching antigen is unknown. CDR1 and CDR2 (germline): SGHAT, FQDESV (reference sequence). CDR3 length: 16 amino acids. The V and J ends lost 4 bases and 4 bases respectively, with 19 bases between them. This PCR relied on a set of 60 Vbeta primers and 13 Jbeta primers. Sequenced by immunoSEQ multiplex PCR; TCRdb stores in-frame clones only, minus some. The sample lists tens of thousands of clones; roughly 70% were seen once. The donors comprised healthy bone marrow donors. This sample was included in a study of cytomegalovirus exposure and HLA in healthy donors. About the study: HLA-typed donors were the source of 86 million or so unique TCRs held in an early data release.

Study-level points and caveats: The productive fraction for most TCR beta V segments was about 87% or about 30% in an earlier analysis.

The chain couples TRBV11-1 to TRBJ1-1; perhaps TRBD1 as D (5 bases). The sequence derives from a woman in her 40s in good health and CMV-seropositive. Sequenced: PBMCs. CDR3 sequence reads: CASSSPGGAFGTEAFF. CDR3 in DNA: TGTGCCAGCAGCTCCCCTGGTGGGGCCTTTGGCACTGAAGCTTTCTTT. The full variable domain, in which reference TRBV11-1 and TRBJ1-1 provide the parts outside the CDR3, is EAEVAQSPRYKITEKSQAVAFWCDPISGHATLYWYRQILGQGPELLVQFQDESVVDDSQLPKDRFSAERLKGVDSTLKIQPAELGDSAMYLCASSSPGGAFGTEAFFGQGTRLTVV.